The 9 T cell receptor beta chains listed next were all sequenced from one sample in a study of cytomegalovirus exposure and HLA in healthy donors. Primers for the PCR totalled 60 Vbeta and 13 Jbeta. Measured with immunoSEQ multiplex PCR; TCRdb has only the in-frame clones, and not every one. Of 220,000 or so clones listed, approximately 68% are singletons. Sequencing was done on a sample of PBMCs. The receptors derive from a woman in her twenties or thirties in good health and CMV-seronegative.

The chain couples TRBV2 to TRBJ2-6; 9 bases map to TRBD1. Trimming took 8 bases from V and 3 from J; bases not matched to a gene: 8. CDR3 size: 16 residues. Germline assignment: CDR1 SNHLY and CDR2 FYNNEI. Here the CDR3 reads CASGEDRGGGANVLTF. The CDR3, as DNA: TGTGCCAGCGGAGAGGACAGGGGAGGTGGGGCCAACGTCCTGACTTTC. Supplemented by reference TRBV2 and TRBJ2-6, the full variable domain reads EPEVTQTPSHQVTQMGQEVILRCVPISNHLYFYWYRQILGQKVEFLVSFYNNEISEKSEIFDDQFSVERPDGSNFTLKIRSTKLEDSAMYFCASGEDRGGGANVLTFGAGSRLTVL.

This clone was seen only a few times. V and J are TRBV10-1 and TRBJ2-1, with 11 bases fitting TRBD2. The CDR3 has 15 amino acids. Trimming at V came to 4 bases and at J to 2 bases, leaving 1 base not matched to a gene. CDR1 WNHNN and CDR2 SYGVQD come from the germline V gene (reference sequence). The CDR3 nucleotides are TGCGCCAGCAGTGGTAGCGGGGGGGCCTACAATGAGCAGTTCTTC. It is translated as CASSGSGGAYNEQFF.

The V gene is TRBV5-1, the J gene TRBJ2-5; tentative D call: TRBD2 (6 bases). CDR1 and CDR2 from the germline V gene are SGHRS and YFSETQ. CDR3 length: 15 residues. V dropped 2 bases and J dropped 2 bases, with 13 bases sitting between them. CDR3 nucleotide sequence: TGCGCCAGCAGCTTTTACGGGACTTTACAAGAGACCCAGTACTTC. As protein: CASSFYGTLQETQYF.

This clone came up a few times. V usage is TRBV7-3 and J usage is TRBJ2-3; 11 nucleotides agree with TRBD2. This CDR3 has 14 amino acids. CDR1 and CDR2 (germline): SGHTA, FQGTGA. Unmatched junction bases numbered 4, after V lost 5 bases and J lost 6 bases. The CDR3 sequence: CASSLSGGADTQYF. The CDR3 DNA is TGTGCCAGCAGCCTTAGCGGGGGGGCCGATACGCAGTATTTT.

The sample holds one count of this clone. CDR3 DNA: TGTGCCAGCAGGGACAACTCTGGAAACACCATATATTTT. It yields the protein CASRDNSGNTIYF. The rearrangement joins TRBV2 to TRBJ1-3; perhaps TRBD1 as D (5 bases). Trimming pared 6 bases from V and 0 bases from J, leaving 6 bases between. Germline lookup yields CDR1 SNHLY and CDR2 FYNNEI. The CDR3 has 13 residues.

V and J are TRBV9 and TRBJ2-3; the match to TRBD2 covers 8 bases. With 3 bases clipped from V and 5 bases from J, the junction kept 29 bases outside the gene matches. The CDR3 runs 22 residues. Germline assignment: CDR1 SGDLS and CDR2 YYNGEE. The CDR3 bases are TGTGCCAGCAGCGGAGGGACCCAGAAGACCGAAACAGGAGCGGGAGTACGAGATACGCAGTATTTT. Translation gives CASSGGTQKTETGAGVRDTQYF.

This clone was seen only a few times. The chain uses TRBV11-2 and TRBJ2-5; TRBD2 matches 9 bases. This CDR3 comprises 18 residues. Germline loops: CDR1 SGHAT, CDR2 FQNNGV. J gave up 4 bases and V 1 base, and 13 bases lay outside the gene matches. The CDR3: CASSLVGLGGRGGETQYF. The CDR3, as DNA: TGTGCCAGCAGCTTAGTTGGTTTGGGCGGGAGGGGTGGAGAGACCCAGTACTTC.

This clone was seen just once. V is TRBV7-2 and J is TRBJ2-7; the D gene is possibly TRBD1 (6 bases). Germline assignment: CDR1 SGHTA and CDR2 FQGNSA. The germline V and J ends were trimmed by 0 bases and 4 bases, with 7 bases remaining between them. The CDR3 is 13 amino acids. The CDR3 coding sequence is TGTGCCAGCAGCTTAGCCCAGGGGTACGAGCAGTACTTC. It is translated as CASSLAQGYEQYF.

In this sample, this clone turned up a few times. CDR3 in amino acids: CASSQDRYRDTEAFF. The CDR3 DNA reads as TGTGCCAGCAGCCAAGATCGGTACAGAGACACTGAAGCTTTCTTT. The chain joins TRBV4-2 to TRBJ1-1; the D is unclear. This CDR3 is 15 amino acids long. V dropped 0 bases and J dropped 3 bases, with 11 bases sitting between them. Germline CDR1 LGHNA, CDR2 YNFKEQ.